This T cell receptor beta chain was sequenced for a study of T cell clusters in autoimmune cytopenias. The wider study: TRB sequencing had a median around 51,000 reads and 2,350 distinct clonotypes per sample. Whole-study results and caveats: TRB repertoire shifts in secondary cytopenia and chronic lymphocytic leukemia mostly reflected lymphoma, not autoimmunity. Clustering suggested that physiological T cell clusters were missing in primary autoimmune cytopenia patients.

TRB was amplified by touch-down multiplex PCR, primer pools A and B combined. One entry per CDR3 protein, without DNA, is what TCRdb gives after re-calling the multiplex PCR reads. The sample data list 5,000 to 6,500 distinct CDR3 sequences. Tens of thousands of genome equivalents of blood DNA were amplified for TRB. As to this clonotype: What it recognizes is unknown.

The CDR3 covers 12 residues. Germline CDR1 is SQVTM and CDR2 is ANQGSEA. This sample also belongs to another study, concerning T cell repertoires in aging, cancer and after chemotherapy. That study reports: Over several months to years, re-sampled healthy donor repertoires clearly shared clones.

The sequenced sample was peripheral blood. The sequence was obtained from a human donor in good health. This chain uses TRBV29-1 with TRBJ2-1. CDR3 in amino acids: CSVEVWHNEQFF.